This passage covers 24 T cell receptor beta chains from one sample sequenced in a study of T cells in Graves' hyperthyroidism and ophthalmopathy. Amplified TCR beta CDR3 regions came from RNA transcripts. First-round RT-PCR of the TCR CDR3 relied on the HTBI primer set. A single record per CDR3 protein comes from TCRdb applying MiXCR to the multiplex PCR reads. The table lists about 380,000 distinct CDR3 sequences, around 14% of them singletons. Source material: blood. These receptors were taken from a woman aged 55-70 years with Graves' hyperthyroidism.

This clonotype was observed a handful of times. This chain connects TRBV20-1 to TRBJ2-1, with 8 positions matching TRBD2. The CDR3 sequence is 12 residues long. With V trimmed by 3 bases and J by 15 bases, 10 bases remained unmatched. Germline V gene lookup returns CDR1 DFQATT and CDR2 SNEGSKA (reference sequence). This chain's CDR3 is CSARKQRERLFF. The CDR3 DNA sequence: TGCAGTGCTAGGAAGCAGCGGGAGAGGTTGTTCTTC.

The V gene is TRBV9, the J gene TRBJ1-3; TRBD1 aligns across 7 bases. The CDR3 is made up of 17 amino acids. Germline CDR1 SGDLS, CDR2 YYNGEE. Trimming took 0 bases from V and 0 from J; bases not matched to a gene: 6. CDR3: CASSVGDSHYSGNTIYF. For the CDR3, the DNA is TGTGCCAGCAGCGTAGGGGACAGCCACTACTCTGGAAACACCATATATTTT.

This clonotype showed up many times. The chain is built from TRBV20-1 and TRBJ2-2, with 13 nucleotides matching TRBD2. Looked up from germline, CDR1 is DFQATT and CDR2 is SNEGSKA (reference sequence). There are 16 residues in the CDR3. Germline trimming cut 2 bases from V and 2 bases from J; bases unmatched to any gene: 2. CDR3 DNA sequence: TGCAGTGCTAGACGACTAGCGGGAGGAAACACCGGGGAGCTGTTTTTT. Protein: CSARRLAGGNTGELFF.

This clonotype was seen ten or more times. The J gene is TRBJ2-3, the V gene TRBV20-1; D unresolved. CDR3 length: 12 residues. CDR1 is DFQATT and CDR2 is SNEGSKA in the germline V gene (reference sequence). V was shortened by 0 bases and J by 5 bases, with 6 bases between the two germline ends. The DNA of the CDR3 is TGCAGTGCTAGAGATCTGCTAGATACGCAGTATTTT. Amino acids: CSARDLLDTQYF.

As regards this clonotype: An end of the junction does not agree with germline; a read error may underlie this. The chain uses TRBV30 and TRBJ2-1, with TRBD1 matching over 9 bases. There are 13 residues in the CDR3. Germline V gives CDR1 GTSNPN, CDR2 SVGIG (reference sequence). The CDR3 sequence is CARGQGLLRKQLF. As DNA, the CDR3 is TGTGCCCGGGGACAGGGCCTATTGAGAAAGCAGCTCTTC.

The chain uses TRBV10-3 and TRBJ2-5; 10 bases align to TRBD2. CDR1 is ENHRY, CDR2 SYGVKD, per germline. The CDR3 is 16 amino acids. V trimming: 0 bases; J trimming: 8 bases; junction bases outside the gene matches: 9. DNA for the CDR3: TGTGCCATCAGTGAGTCGAGTCGGCTAGCGGGAGCTACCCAGTACTTC. This encodes CAISESSRLAGATQYF.

This clonotype was found many times. The V and J genes are TRBV11-2 and TRBJ2-2; perhaps TRBD1 as D (6 bases). Trimming stripped 1 base from V and 6 bases from J, with 12 bases between. The CDR3 extends over 15 amino acids. From germline, CDR1 is SGHAT and CDR2 FQNNGV. CDR3 region: CASSLVGGAPGELFF. The CDR3 nucleotides read TGTGCCAGCAGCTTAGTTGGGGGCGCCCCCGGGGAGCTGTTTTTT.

There are many counts of this clonotype. This chain joins TRBV20-1 and TRBJ2-5; 7 bases align to TRBD1. Germline V gene lookup returns CDR1 DFQATT and CDR2 SNEGSKA (reference sequence). V shed 6 bases and J 5 bases; nucleotides not matched to a gene: 15. The CDR3 length is 15 residues. The CDR3 coding sequence is TGCAGTGCACTTACCGGGACAGTGGGCTTTGAGACCCAGTACTTC. It specifies CSALTGTVGFETQYF.

The chain has TRBV5-1 and TRBJ1-2, with D uncertain. This CDR3 spans 14 amino acids. Trimming pared 0 bases from V and 2 bases from J, leaving 8 bases between. Germline V gives CDR1 SGHRS, CDR2 YFSETQ. CDR3 in DNA: TGCGCCAGCAGCTTGGTCCAGGCAAACTATGGCTACACCTTC. Encoded protein: CASSLVQANYGYTF.

This clonotype appeared a few times. This sequence joins TRBV7-6 and TRBJ2-7, with 8 bases lining up with TRBD2. Trimming took 5 bases from V and 3 from J; bases not matched to a gene: 9. The CDR3 consists of 15 residues. Germline V CDR1 and CDR2: SGHVS, FNYEAQ. Written as DNA, the CDR3 is TGTGCCAGCAGCGCCACTAGCGGCCCCAGCTACGAGCAGTACTTC. Its protein is CASSATSGPSYEQYF.

This clonotype was observed many times. This chain connects TRBV2 to TRBJ2-3, with D possibly TRBD1 on 6 matching bases. The CDR3 loop spans 14 amino acids. Per the germline V gene, CDR1 is SNHLY and CDR2 is FYNNEI. Trimming left V 6 bases short and J 0 bases short, with 10 bases between. The CDR3 loop is CASRQGPSTDTQYF. The CDR3 DNA is TGTGCCAGCAGACAGGGACCTAGCACAGATACGCAGTATTTT.

Ten or more counts support this clonotype. The chain links TRBV12-3 or TRBV12-4 to TRBJ2-7; tentative D call: TRBD2 (6 bases). Trimming cost V 6 bases and J 0 bases, with 15 bases left between them. There are 15 residues in the CDR3. The CDR3 DNA reads TGTGCCAGCAGCCTTTGGGCGGGACGCTCCTACGAGCAGTACTTC. Amino acids: CASSLWAGRSYEQYF.

This clonotype was counted ten times or more. V is TRBV6-1 and J is TRBJ2-3; 8 bases line up with TRBD2. The ends lost 5 bases at V and 2 bases at J; junction bases unmatched: 12. Germline-derived CDR1 and CDR2 are MNHNS and SASEGT. The CDR3 length is 17 residues. For the CDR3, the DNA is TGTGCCAGCAGTTACCCTCCGGGAGGGACTTACACAGATACGCAGTATTTT. It codes for CASSYPPGGTYTDTQYF.

This clonotype was recorded at least ten times. This sequence joins TRBV5-1 and TRBJ2-7, with TRBD2 identical over 8 bases. With V trimmed by 4 bases and J by 5 bases, 17 bases remained unmatched. Germline V gene sequence: CDR1 SGHRS, CDR2 YFSETQ. CDR3 size: 17 residues. The CDR3 DNA reads TGCGCCAGCAGCCTCGAACCGGGACTAGGGTATGGGGACGAGCAGTACTTC. It is translated as CASSLEPGLGYGDEQYF.

This clonotype was recorded at least ten times. The chain uses TRBV20-1 and TRBJ2-1; 9 bases fit TRBD1. V gave up 6 bases and J gave up 10 bases; unmatched junction bases: 13. The germline gives CDR1 DFQATT, CDR2 SNEGSKA (reference sequence). This CDR3 is built from 14 residues. DNA of the CDR3: TGCAGTGCAACCCGGGACAGGGAAATCCTCGAGCAGTTCTTC. This codes for CSATRDREILEQFF.

This clonotype occurred many times. V and J are TRBV28 and TRBJ2-1, with TRBD2 matching over 8 bases. CDR3 length: 16 residues. In germline, CDR1 is MDHEN, CDR2 SYDVKM. V was pared by 5 bases and J by 7 bases, with 13 bases of the junction left unmatched. The CDR3 bases are TGTGCCAGCAGTCTTATTGTCGGGGGGGGGCTTAATGAGCAGTTCTTC. Protein: CASSLIVGGGLNEQFF.

Only a few counts were recorded for this clonotype. This chain connects TRBV5-6 to TRBJ2-7; 12 positions agree with TRBD1. Germline V gene data show CDR1 as SGHDT and CDR2 as YYEEEE. The CDR3 spans 22 residues. V was clipped by 7 bases and J by 2 bases; unmatched bases: 28. CDR3 in DNA: TGTGCCAGCGGTCTGGGGGGGACAGGGGGCCCCCTCGGTGCGGGATGGGCCTACGAGCAGTACTTC. This sequence encodes CASGLGGTGGPLGAGWAYEQYF. Full variable domain (missing parts from reference TRBV5-6 and TRBJ2-7): DAGVTQSPTHLIKTRGQQVTLRCSPKSGHDTVSWYQQALGQGPQFIFQYYEEEERQRGNFPDRFSGHQFPNYSSELNVNALLLGDSALYLCASGLGGTGGPLGAGWAYEQYFGPGTRLTVT.

The V and J genes are TRBV30 and TRBJ2-3; the D is unclear. The germline CDR1 and CDR2 sequences are GTSNPN and SVGIG (reference sequence). Trimming shortened V by 3 bases and J by 3 bases, and 4 bases separated the two germline ends. The CDR3 is made up of 11 amino acids. CDR3 sequence: CAWSQTDTQYF. CDR3 sequence (DNA): TGTGCCTGGAGCCAGACAGATACGCAGTATTTT.

This clonotype has more than one count but fewer than ten. With a much larger clone just one base away, this may be a read error. The chain is built from TRBV30 and TRBJ2-1, with D possibly matching TRBD2 (6 bases). Looked up from germline, CDR1 is GTSNPN and CDR2 is SVGIG (reference sequence). The CDR3 is 14 amino acids. CDR3 sequence (DNA): TGTGCCTGGAGTGTATTGGGGGGAAGCAATGAGCGGTTCTTC. Translated: CAWSVLGGSNERFF.

A few counts support this clonotype. The chain combines TRBV18 with TRBJ1-5, with D maybe TRBD1 (6 bases). The ends were cut back, 3 bases at V and 3 bases at J, with 15 bases in the middle. Germline values: CDR1 KGHSH, CDR2 LQKENI. This CDR3 has 16 residues. The DNA for the CDR3 is TGTGCCAGCTCACCCCCGGGGGGCCGCAACAATCAGCCCCAGCATTTT. Its protein product is CASSPPGGRNNQPQHF.

This clonotype was found many times. V and J are TRBV10-3 and TRBJ2-1; 12 nucleotides match TRBD2. CDR1 ENHRY and CDR2 SYGVKD come from the germline V gene. Germline trimming cut 7 bases from V and 0 bases from J; bases unmatched to any gene: 10. The CDR3 totals 18 residues. CDR3 coding DNA: TGTGCCATCAAACCTGCTAGCGGGAGGGGTGGCTCCTACAATGAGCAGTTCTTC. This translates into CAIKPASGRGGSYNEQFF.

Ten or more counts support this clonotype. The CDR3: CSASGSGRDTQYF. CDR3 sequence (DNA): TGCAGTGCTAGTGGGAGTGGTAGAGATACGCAGTATTTT. The genes are TRBV20-1 and TRBJ2-3; D perhaps matches TRBD2 (5 bases). Trimming removed 3 bases at V and 5 bases at J, with 12 bases between. This CDR3 has 13 amino acids. Germline CDR1 reads DFQATT; CDR2 reads SNEGSKA (reference sequence).

This clonotype has at least ten counts. This chain connects TRBV5-1 to TRBJ1-1; 9 nucleotides match TRBD1. Germline V gene sequence: CDR1 SGHRS, CDR2 YFSETQ. The CDR3 runs 14 residues. Losses at the gene ends were 4 bases for V and 7 bases for J; bases not matched to a gene: 8. The CDR3 loop is CASSAGTGPDEAFF. CDR3 bases: TGCGCCAGCAGCGCCGGGACAGGGCCGGATGAAGCTTTCTTT.

This clonotype has a count of ten or more. The chain links TRBV7-9 to TRBJ2-2, with no clear D. The CDR3 contains 12 residues. CDR1 is SEHNR, CDR2 FQNEAQ, per germline (reference sequence). V gave up 2 bases and J gave up 7 bases, with 5 bases separating them. CDR3 sequence: CASSLSVGELFF. CDR3 bases: TGTGCCAGCAGCTTATCCGTCGGGGAGCTGTTTTTT.